This entry lists 25 T cell receptor beta chains sequenced from one sample in a study of blood T cell repertoires in COVID-19. TCRdb's table, derived via immunoSEQ multiplex PCR, lists solely in-frame clones and lacks some. This table has 40,000 to 65,000 clones, over 70% appearing once. Sequencing was performed on peripheral blood. The receptors stem from a human donor with active or convalescent COVID-19. The donor label of this sample is uncertain.

This chain connects TRBV12-3 or TRBV12-4 to TRBJ1-3; a possible D gene is TRBD1 (5 bases). The CDR3 sequence is 13 residues long. V lost 3 bases to trimming and J lost 5 bases, with 8 bases between them. DNA of the CDR3: TGTGCCAGCAGTTTCGGGGGGAGAAACACCATATATTTT. This translates into CASSFGGRNTIYF.

This clone has just a few counts. The V call is TRBV9, the J call TRBJ1-6, with D possibly being TRBD1 (5 bases). The length of the CDR3 is 13 residues. Germline CDR1 SGDLS, CDR2 YYNGEE. The ends were cut back, 4 bases at V and 5 bases at J, with 7 bases in the middle. The CDR3 coding sequence is TGTGCCAGCAGCTTGACAGATAATTCACCCCTCCACTTT. Protein: CASSLTDNSPLHF.

This chain links TRBV9 with TRBJ2-1, with a tentative D call TRBD2 (5 bases). This CDR3 comprises 15 residues. CDR1 and CDR2 from the germline V gene are SGDLS and YYNGEE. The V and J ends lost 2 bases and 4 bases respectively, with 13 bases between them. The CDR3 spells CASSVQSTGYNEQFF. The CDR3 nucleotides are TGTGCCAGCAGCGTTCAATCGACGGGGTACAATGAGCAGTTCTTC.

This sequence joins TRBV5-1 and TRBJ2-5; 8 bases fit TRBD1. The CDR3 is made up of 15 amino acids. CDR1 and CDR2 from the germline V gene are SGHRS and YFSETQ. V lost 0 bases, J lost 5 bases, and 6 bases stayed unmatched. As DNA, the CDR3 is TGCGCCAGCAGCTTGGGCGGGACAGGAGGGGAGACCCAGTACTTC. As protein: CASSLGGTGGETQYF.

This clone has a single count. The chain combines TRBV7-2 with TRBJ1-2; tentatively, D is TRBD1 (5 bases). From germline, CDR1 is SGHTA and CDR2 FQGNSA. The CDR3 spans 15 residues. Trimming shortened V by 4 bases and J by 4 bases, and 16 bases separated the two germline ends. CDR3 in DNA: TGTGCCAGCAGCTCCAGCCGGATGACAGCCTATGGCTACACCTTC. Translated, it gives CASSSSRMTAYGYTF.

V and J are TRBV28 and TRBJ2-7; 10 bases are a match to TRBD2. This CDR3 has 18 amino acids. V dropped 8 bases and J dropped 3; count of bases not matched to a gene: 19. Germline V gene data show CDR1 as MDHEN and CDR2 as SYDVKM. CDR3: CASSYMTGLAGGLYEQYF. In nucleotides, the CDR3 is TGTGCCAGCTCGTACATGACAGGTTTAGCGGGAGGACTCTACGAGCAGTACTTC.

The rearrangement links TRBV24-1 to TRBJ2-1, with TRBD2 matching over 14 bases. The germline V gene has CDR1 KGHDR and CDR2 SFDVKD. The CDR3 loop spans 16 amino acids. With 4 bases clipped from V and 7 bases from J, the junction kept 5 bases outside the gene matches. The CDR3 sequence: CATSELGTSGRNEQFF. The CDR3 DNA sequence: TGTGCCACCAGTGAACTGGGGACTAGCGGGAGAAATGAGCAGTTCTTC.

This clone was counted a few times. This chain uses TRBV2 with TRBJ1-4; 9 nucleotides agree with TRBD1. This CDR3 has 14 residues. The trim removed 7 bases at V and 8 bases at J, leaving 8 bases unmatched. Germline V gives CDR1 SNHLY, CDR2 FYNNEI. The CDR3 reads CASTRGQGGEKLFF. The CDR3 DNA is TGTGCCAGCACCCGGGGACAGGGAGGGGAAAAACTGTTTTTT.

The rearrangement uses TRBV28 and TRBJ2-2; the D gene is possibly TRBD2 (5 bases). Germline CDR1 is MDHEN and CDR2 is SYDVKM. The CDR3 has 15 amino acids. V dropped 6 bases and J dropped 2 bases, with 13 bases sitting between them. CDR3 bases: TGTGCCAGCAGCCTTACTAGGGTCAACACCGGGGAGCTGTTTTTT. It specifies CASSLTRVNTGELFF.

This clone was detected only a few times. V gene TRBV4-3 combines with J gene TRBJ2-1, with 10 positions matching TRBD2. The CDR3 runs to 15 residues. CDR1 and CDR2 from the germline V gene are LGHNA and YSLEER. V shed 2 bases and J 4 bases; nucleotides not matched to a gene: 2. In nucleotides, the CDR3 is TGCGCCAGCAGCCAACCTAGCGGGGGATACAATGAGCAGTTCTTC. The encoded protein is CASSQPSGGYNEQFF.

This clone turned up a few times. This CDR3 is CASSSAGKAYNEQFF. DNA of the CDR3: TGCGCCAGCAGCTCAGCGGGGAAGGCCTACAATGAGCAGTTCTTC. The rearrangement links TRBV5-1 to TRBJ2-1; 7 bases map to TRBD2. Unmatched junction bases numbered 5, after V lost 3 bases and J lost 2 bases. CDR1 and CDR2 from the germline V gene are SGHRS and YFSETQ. This CDR3 region has 15 residues.

This chain connects TRBV3-1 (or the pseudogene TRBV3-2) to TRBJ2-7, with D unresolved. Germline-derived CDR1 and CDR2 are LGHDT and YNNKEL (reference sequence). The CDR3 is 11 residues long. V was trimmed by 8 bases and J by 0 bases, leaving 5 bases between them. The CDR3 loop is CASFSSYEQYF. The CDR3 bases are TGTGCCAGCTTTAGCTCCTACGAGCAGTACTTC.

The chain has TRBV28 and TRBJ2-7, with 10 positions matching TRBD2. The trim removed 5 bases at V and 7 bases at J, leaving 5 bases unmatched. Per germline, CDR1 MDHEN and CDR2 SYDVKM. CDR3 length: 13 amino acids. The CDR3 is CASSLAGEGEQYF. DNA of the CDR3: TGTGCCAGCAGTCTAGCGGGAGAAGGGGAGCAGTACTTC. The full variable domain, with the rest looked up from reference TRBV28 and TRBJ2-7, is DVKVTQSSRYLVKRTGEKVFLECVQDMDHENMFWYRQDPGLGLRLIYFSYDVKMKEKGDIPEGYSVSREKKERFSLILESASTNQTSMYLCASSLAGEGEQYFGPGTRLTVT.

This chain uses TRBV7-2 with TRBJ1-5, with D unclear. Trimming took off 2 bases at V and 4 bases at J, with 6 bases between the two ends. CDR3 length: 13 amino acids. CDR1 is SGHTA and CDR2 is FQGNSA in the germline V gene. Here the CDR3 DNA reads TGTGCCAGCAGCTTAACGCGGAATCAGCCCCAGCATTTT. Amino acids: CASSLTRNQPQHF.

The chain employs TRBV6-5 and TRBJ2-3; TRBD1 aligns across 9 bases. The CDR3 spans 14 residues. Germline CDR1 reads MNHEY; CDR2 reads SVGAGI. V gave up 6 bases and J gave up 1 base; unmatched junction bases: 2. CDR3 loop: CASSRDRGTDTQYF. As DNA, the CDR3 is TGTGCCAGCAGCCGGGACAGGGGCACAGATACGCAGTATTTT.

This sequence joins TRBV9 and TRBJ2-5; the D is unclear. Germline V gene data show CDR1 as SGDLS and CDR2 as YYNGEE. This CDR3 contains 14 residues. The V end lost 4 bases, the J end lost 5 bases, and 15 bases lay between the germline ends. The CDR3 here is CASSRDPGFETQYF. CDR3 sequence (DNA): TGTGCCAGCAGCAGAGACCCCGGGTTTGAGACCCAGTACTTC.

The chain uses TRBV2 and TRBJ2-2; 12 positions agree with TRBD1. The V segment lost 9 bases and the J segment 7 bases; nucleotides outside the gene matches: 18. Germline V gene lookup returns CDR1 SNHLY and CDR2 FYNNEI. This CDR3 spans 18 amino acids. The chain's CDR3 is CASGGTGGLVVSDGELFF. The CDR3 nucleotides read TGTGCCAGTGGCGGGACAGGGGGCCTGGTAGTCAGCGACGGGGAGCTGTTTTTT. The full variable domain, its missing parts supplied by reference TRBV2 and TRBJ2-2, is EPEVTQTPSHQVTQMGQEVILRCVPISNHLYFYWYRQILGQKVEFLVSFYNNEISEKSEIFDDQFSVERPDGSNFTLKIRSTKLEDSAMYFCASGGTGGLVVSDGELFFGEGSRLTVL.

The J gene is TRBJ2-6, the V gene TRBV14; D unresolved. Trimming pared 1 base from V and 2 bases from J, leaving 6 bases between. The CDR3 extends over 15 amino acids. In germline, CDR1 is SGHDN, CDR2 FVKESK. The CDR3 spells CASSQVLAGANVLTF. CDR3 nucleotide sequence: TGTGCCAGCAGCCAAGTTTTAGCTGGGGCCAACGTCCTGACTTTC.

This clone showed up many times. The rearrangement uses TRBV7-9 and TRBJ1-3, with 7 bases aligning to TRBD1. Germline V lookup: CDR1 SEHNR, CDR2 FQNEAQ (reference sequence). The CDR3 spans 15 residues. The V and J ends lost 1 base and 1 base, in that order; junction bases with no gene match: 1. The CDR3 nucleotides are TGTGCCAGCAGCTTAGGACAGGGTTCTGGAAACACCATATATTTT. Its translation is CASSLGQGSGNTIYF.

The V gene is TRBV11-3, the J gene TRBJ2-7; the match to TRBD1 covers 7 bases. The V gene's germline CDR1 is SGHNT and CDR2 YENEEA. The CDR3 is 15 amino acids. With 7 bases clipped from V and 3 bases from J, the junction kept 12 bases outside the gene matches. CDR3 DNA: TGTGCCAGCACCGAAACCGGGACAGATGGCTACGAGCAGTACTTC. This translates into CASTETGTDGYEQYF.

This clone was detected only a few times. V usage is TRBV11-3 and J usage is TRBJ2-7; D is unresolved. Trimming took 4 bases from V and 2 from J, leaving 3 bases between them. Per the germline V gene, CDR1 is SGHNT and CDR2 is YENEEA. The CDR3 extends over 11 amino acids. In DNA form, the CDR3 reads TGTGCCAGCAGCTCCGCCTACGAGCAGTACTTC. Protein: CASSSAYEQYF.

Only a few counts were recorded for this clone. The J gene is TRBJ1-2, the V gene TRBV7-8; 9 bases line up with TRBD1. This CDR3 region has 15 residues. The germline gives CDR1 SGHVS, CDR2 FQNEAQ. V lost 5 bases to trimming and J lost 8 bases; unmatched junction nucleotides: 12. DNA for the CDR3: TGTGCCAGCAGCCCCCGGGACAGGGTGGCGATAGGCTACACCTTC. This codes for CASSPRDRVAIGYTF.

The chain has TRBV6-5 and TRBJ2-7; maybe TRBD1 (6 bases). Germline V lookup: CDR1 MNHEY, CDR2 SVGAGI. This CDR3 is 12 amino acids long. V dropped 6 bases and J dropped 2 bases, with 8 bases sitting between them. The chain's CDR3 is CASSTGPYEQYF. The DNA of the CDR3 is TGTGCCAGCAGCACAGGGCCCTACGAGCAGTACTTC.

This sequence joins TRBV3-1 (or the pseudogene TRBV3-2) and TRBJ1-3; no reliable D call. Germline CDR1 and CDR2: LGHDT and YNNKEL (reference sequence). V dropped 6 bases and J dropped 0 bases, with 21 bases sitting between them. The CDR3 has 18 residues. CDR3 sequence: CASSHGGLTTLSGNTIYF. The CDR3 nucleotides read TGTGCCAGCAGTCACGGCGGGCTGACAACCCTCTCTGGAAACACCATATATTTT.

V usage is TRBV11-2 and J usage is TRBJ1-6; TRBD1 matches at 11 bases. With 4 bases clipped from V and 8 bases from J, the junction kept 1 base outside the gene matches. CDR1 SGHAT and CDR2 FQNNGV come from the germline V gene. The CDR3 loop spans 14 amino acids. The CDR3 DNA reads TGTGCCAGCAGCTGGACAGGGGGCTATTCACCCCTCCACTTT. Translation gives CASSWTGGYSPLHF.